These 24 T cell receptor beta chains were sequenced from one sample in a study of identical twins. TCRdb recomputed calls from the 5' RACE reads with MiXCR, one row per CDR3 protein. The sample includes hundreds of thousands of distinct CDR3 sequences, about 20% seen only once; the top ten take over 4%. The sample was also reused in another study, on T cells expressing NK-cell markers.

The sequenced sample consisted of PBMCs. The receptors shown here come from a woman aged 18-35 years in good health.

This clonotype occurred a few times. The genes are TRBV5-1 and TRBJ2-7; 12 bases match TRBD2. The V segment lost 4 bases and the J segment 2 bases; nucleotides outside the gene matches: 7. The CDR3 is made up of 16 amino acids. In germline, CDR1 is SGHRS, CDR2 YFSETQ. The DNA of the CDR3 is TGCGCCAGCAGCCAAGTGACTAGCGGGAGAACCTACGAGCAGTACTTC. Its protein product is CASSQVTSGRTYEQYF.

This clonotype has only a few counts. This rearrangement joins TRBV21-1 to TRBJ2-3; the table calls TRBD2, which could not be checked here. TRBV21-1 counts as a pseudogene. CDR3 size: 13 residues. The CDR3 DNA sequence: TGTGCCAGCAGCAAGGGGGACTTAGATACGCAGTATTTT. Its protein product is CASSKGDLDTQYF.

This clonotype has only a few counts. The CDR3 region has the DNA TGTGCCAGCAGCTTCTTTGCAGGGGCAGGGTGGAATGAGCAGTTCTTC. Protein: CASSFFAGAGWNEQFF. The chain carries TRBV5-5 and TRBJ2-1; possible D gene TRBD1, 6 bases. Trimming left V 2 bases short and J 7 bases short, with 19 bases between. CDR1 is SGHKS, CDR2 YYEKEE, per germline (reference sequence). The CDR3 has 16 residues. Complete variable domain (other parts from reference TRBV5-5 and TRBJ2-1): DAGVTQSPTHLIKTRGQQVTLRCSPISGHKSVSWYQQVLGQGPQFIFQYYEKEERGRGNFPDRFSARQFPNYSSELNVNALLLGDSALYLCASSFFAGAGWNEQFFGPGTRLTVL.

The chain joins TRBV7-9 to TRBJ2-4; D is perhaps TRBD1 (6 bases). CDR1 and CDR2 from the germline V gene are SEHNR and FQNEAQ (reference sequence). The CDR3 is made up of 12 amino acids. V gave up 11 bases and J gave up 1 base, with 9 bases separating them. In DNA, the CDR3 is TGTGCCGGTCAGGGGGCCAAAAACATTCAGTACTTC. It yields the protein CAGQGAKNIQYF.

Ten or more counts support this clonotype. The gene calls are TRBV12-3 or TRBV12-4 and TRBJ1-3, with TRBD1 identical over 7 bases. V trimming: 6 bases; J trimming: 12 bases; junction bases outside the gene matches: 5. The CDR3 spans 11 residues. CDR3 protein: CASRRTGDIYF. CDR3 nucleotide sequence: TGTGCCAGCAGAAGAACAGGGGACATATATTTT.

The chain couples TRBV7-9 to TRBJ1-1; D gene unclear. The CDR3 is 13 residues long. The V end was cut by 1 base, the J end by 5 bases, with 8 bases between. Germline V gene sequence: CDR1 SEHNR, CDR2 FQNEAQ (reference sequence). As DNA, the CDR3 is TGTGCCAGCAGCTTAGAACATGGGACTGAAGCTTTCTTT. Residues: CASSLEHGTEAFF.

The table lists this clonotype with a few counts. CDR3 region: CASSLVLRTDKYTGELFF. CDR3 DNA sequence: TGTGCCAGCAGCTTAGTGCTGAGGACGGACAAGTACACCGGGGAGCTGTTTTTT. The chain is built from TRBV7-2 and TRBJ2-2; maybe TRBD1 (5 bases). Deletions cut 1 base from V and 3 bases from J, with 18 bases between. The CDR3 extends over 18 amino acids. Germline V gene sequence: CDR1 SGHTA, CDR2 FQGNSA.

The rearrangement joins TRBV5-1 to TRBJ1-6; a weak D match, TRBD1 (6 bases). The CDR3 contains 14 residues. Trimming took 7 bases from V and 5 from J, leaving 13 bases between them. The germline V gene has CDR1 SGHRS and CDR2 YFSETQ. The CDR3 sequence: CASFPGHDNSPLHF. The CDR3 bases are TGCGCCAGCTTCCCGGGACATGATAATTCACCCCTCCACTTT.

This clonotype was seen a few times. The chain recombines TRBV5-1 with TRBJ2-2; D ambiguous. The germline CDR1 and CDR2 sequences are SGHRS and YFSETQ. The CDR3 spans 15 residues. The germline V and J ends were trimmed by 3 bases and 5 bases, with 14 bases remaining between them. The CDR3 sequence is CASSSAQTYTGELFF. The CDR3 DNA reads as TGCGCCAGCAGCTCCGCGCAGACGTATACCGGGGAGCTGTTTTTT.

This chain joins TRBV6-5 and TRBJ2-7; possible D gene TRBD1, 5 bases. The CDR3 has 15 amino acids. Trimming took 0 bases from V and 2 from J, leaving 11 bases between them. CDR1 is MNHEY, CDR2 SVGAGI, per germline. CDR3 DNA: TGTGCCAGCAGTTACTCTCCGCGACAGCCCTACGAGCAGTACTTC. Protein sequence: CASSYSPRQPYEQYF.

This sequence joins TRBV5-1 and TRBJ1-4; D not certain. In germline, CDR1 is SGHRS, CDR2 YFSETQ. V lost 6 bases and J lost 8, with 17 bases in between. This CDR3 region has 14 residues. Here the CDR3 DNA reads TGCGCCAGCAAGGAGGCGGTCCTGGGCGAAAAACTGTTTTTT. Its protein product is CASKEAVLGEKLFF.

This clonotype has just a few counts. The gene calls are TRBV10-1 and TRBJ2-1, with D possibly being TRBD2 (6 bases). Germline V gene data show CDR1 as WNHNN and CDR2 as SYGVQD (reference sequence). V gave up 1 base and J gave up 0 bases, with 13 bases separating them. The CDR3 totals 17 residues. The CDR3: CASSEYGRRDSYNEQFF. In DNA form, the CDR3 reads TGCGCCAGCAGTGAGTATGGGAGGCGGGACTCCTACAATGAGCAGTTCTTC.

This clonotype was seen a handful of times. This sequence joins TRBV11-2 and TRBJ2-3; D assignment may be TRBD1 or TRBD2 (6 bases each). Trimming took 5 bases from V and 5 from J, leaving 11 bases between them. There are 13 residues in the CDR3. The germline V gene encodes CDR1 SGHAT and CDR2 FQNNGV. For the CDR3, the DNA is TGTGCCAGCAGCCCGGGGGCGGGAGATACGCAGTATTTT. The encoded protein is CASSPGAGDTQYF.

Ten or more counts support this clonotype. V and J are TRBV5-1 and TRBJ2-1; the D gene is possibly TRBD2 (6 bases). The CDR3 runs 15 residues. Between the trimmed V and J ends, which lost 0 bases and 6 bases, there was a span of 13 bases. Germline assignment: CDR1 SGHRS and CDR2 YFSETQ. The CDR3 sequence: CASSLGLDVANEQFF. Written as DNA, the CDR3 is TGCGCCAGCAGCTTGGGACTAGACGTCGCCAATGAGCAGTTCTTC.

The chain combines TRBV12-3 or TRBV12-4 with TRBJ1-2; D not certain. Trimming pared 7 bases from V and 6 bases from J, leaving 12 bases between. This CDR3 is built from 12 residues. CDR3 DNA: TGTGCCAGCATGCCGGGTGTGGATGGCTACACCTTC. Amino acid sequence: CASMPGVDGYTF.

CDR3 nucleotides: TGTGCCAGCAGCTTAACGGGCCTCACAGATACGCAGTATTTT. Protein: CASSLTGLTDTQYF. The chain links TRBV7-9 to TRBJ2-3; D gene ambiguous. Germline V gene lookup returns CDR1 SEHNR and CDR2 FQNEAQ (reference sequence). The CDR3 contains 14 residues. Trimming stripped 2 bases from V and 2 bases from J, with 8 bases between.

This clonotype occurred many times. This chain uses TRBV20-1 with TRBJ2-3; no clear D gene. Germline V gives CDR1 DFQATT, CDR2 SNEGSKA (reference sequence). The CDR3 extends over 10 amino acids. Trimming shortened V by 4 bases and J by 6 bases, and 5 bases separated the two germline ends. Here the CDR3 DNA reads TGCAGTGCTAAATCTGATACGCAGTATTTT. Translating it yields CSAKSDTQYF.

This clonotype occurred a few times. The CDR3 loop is CASRQIQANEQFF. As DNA, the CDR3 is TGTGCCAGCAGGCAAATACAGGCGAATGAGCAGTTCTTC. J is TRBJ2-1 and V is TRBV6-1, with D possibly TRBD1 on 5 matching bases. Trimming took 6 bases from V and 7 from J, leaving 13 bases between them. Germline CDR1 and CDR2: MNHNS and SASEGT. The CDR3 covers 13 residues.

The rearrangement joins TRBV6-1 to TRBJ2-3; the match to TRBD2 covers 9 bases. Germline assignment: CDR1 MNHNS and CDR2 SASEGT. V gave up 4 bases and J gave up 5 bases; unmatched junction bases: 4. CDR3 length: 14 residues. CDR3 DNA sequence: TGTGCCAGCAGTGGAGCGGGAGGAGTAGATACGCAGTATTTT. Protein product: CASSGAGGVDTQYF.

The chain couples TRBV20-1 to TRBJ2-3; a possible D gene is TRBD2 (6 bases). Germline V gene data show CDR1 as DFQATT and CDR2 as SNEGSKA (reference sequence). The CDR3 loop spans 14 amino acids. Between the trimmed V and J ends, which lost 4 bases and 2 bases, there was a span of 13 bases. The DNA for the CDR3 is TGCAGTGCTAAATCACTAGCCGCCACAGATACGCAGTATTTT. This codes for CSAKSLAATDTQYF.

There are a few counts of this clonotype. The chain uses TRBV7-6 and TRBJ2-5; perhaps TRBD1 as D (6 bases). Germline V lookup: CDR1 SGHVS, CDR2 FNYEAQ. This CDR3 region has 14 residues. With 5 bases removed from V and 4 bases from J, the gap between germline ends came to 14 bases. CDR3 residues: CASSIQGLRETQYF. DNA for the CDR3: TGTGCCAGCAGCATCCAGGGGTTGCGAGAGACCCAGTACTTC. Drawing the rest from reference TRBV7-6 and TRBJ2-5, the complete variable domain is GAGVSQSPRYKVTKRGQDVALRCDPISGHVSLYWYRQALGQGPEFLTYFNYEAQQDKSGLPNDRFSAERPEGSISTLTIQRTEQRDSAMYRCASSIQGLRETQYFGPGTRLLVL.

This clonotype has a handful of counts. The J gene is TRBJ1-2, the V gene TRBV7-2; TRBD1 matches 11 bases. Trimming removed 5 bases from V and 6 bases from J; junction bases left unmatched: 8. Per the germline V gene, CDR1 is SGHTA and CDR2 is FQGNSA. This CDR3 is built from 15 residues. CDR3 sequence: CASSAGQGAIDGYTF. In DNA form, the CDR3 reads TGTGCCAGCAGCGCAGGACAGGGGGCGATTGATGGCTACACCTTC.

This clonotype was seen only a few times. The rearrangement links TRBV15 to TRBJ2-4, with D hard to call. V was cut by 0 bases and J by 0 bases, with 9 bases left in between. Germline V CDR1 and CDR2: LNHNV, YYDKDF (reference sequence). The CDR3 loop spans 16 amino acids. The CDR3 nucleotides read TGTGCCACCAGCAGAGATCGCAGTCCAGCCAAAAACATTCAGTACTTC. It translates to CATSRDRSPAKNIQYF.

The sample holds a few counts of this clonotype. The genes are TRBV6-1 and TRBJ2-2, with D unclear. The germline V gene encodes CDR1 MNHNS and CDR2 SASEGT. The CDR3 runs to 14 residues. The ends were cut back, 7 bases at V and 7 bases at J, with 16 bases in the middle. The CDR3 protein is CASKNLNSGGELFF. The DNA of the CDR3 is TGTGCCAGCAAGAACCTCAATTCGGGCGGGGAGCTGTTTTTT.